The TCR beta chain under discussion was sequenced for a study of blood T cell repertoires in COVID-19. Looking at the study overall: Spain, Italy and the United States supplied samples that represented acute and convalescent COVID-19. Sources were T cells, B-cell-depleted T cells, or PBMCs; the material itself was cDNA or gDNA.

Study processing details: For nucleated cells, counts were estimated from reference gene primer amplification. TCRdb keeps only in-frame clones here, not all; method: immunoSEQ multiplex PCR. Clonal size and the V and J genes are those of that table, whereas D and trimming came from the DNA. The sample holds around 210,000 clones, 86% seen once. Trimming took 5 bases from V and 9 from J; bases not matched to a gene: 7. The CDR3 covers 13 residues. CDR1 and CDR2 (germline): SEHNR, FQNEAQ (reference sequence). The sequenced material came from peripheral blood. This clonotype originated in a woman aged 65 to 85 with acute or convalescent COVID-19. This chain uses TRBV7-9 with TRBJ2-1; 7 bases match TRBD1. Here the CDR3 DNA reads TGTGCCAGCAGCCTTTTTCGACAGGGTGAGCAGTTCTTC. Its protein is CASSLFRQGEQFF.